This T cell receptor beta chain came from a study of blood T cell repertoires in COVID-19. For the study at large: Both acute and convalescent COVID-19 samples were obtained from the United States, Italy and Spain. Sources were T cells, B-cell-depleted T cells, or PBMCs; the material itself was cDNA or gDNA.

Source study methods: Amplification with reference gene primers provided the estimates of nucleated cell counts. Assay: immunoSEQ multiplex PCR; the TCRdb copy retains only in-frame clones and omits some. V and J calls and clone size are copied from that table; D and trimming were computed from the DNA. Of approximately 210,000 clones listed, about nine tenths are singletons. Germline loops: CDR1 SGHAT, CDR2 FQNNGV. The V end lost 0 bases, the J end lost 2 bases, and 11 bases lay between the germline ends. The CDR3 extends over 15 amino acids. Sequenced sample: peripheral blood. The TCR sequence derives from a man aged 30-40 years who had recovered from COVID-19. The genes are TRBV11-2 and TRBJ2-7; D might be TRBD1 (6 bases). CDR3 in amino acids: CASSLDNTGTYEQYF. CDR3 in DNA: TGTGCCAGCAGCTTAGATAACACAGGGACCTACGAGCAGTACTTC.